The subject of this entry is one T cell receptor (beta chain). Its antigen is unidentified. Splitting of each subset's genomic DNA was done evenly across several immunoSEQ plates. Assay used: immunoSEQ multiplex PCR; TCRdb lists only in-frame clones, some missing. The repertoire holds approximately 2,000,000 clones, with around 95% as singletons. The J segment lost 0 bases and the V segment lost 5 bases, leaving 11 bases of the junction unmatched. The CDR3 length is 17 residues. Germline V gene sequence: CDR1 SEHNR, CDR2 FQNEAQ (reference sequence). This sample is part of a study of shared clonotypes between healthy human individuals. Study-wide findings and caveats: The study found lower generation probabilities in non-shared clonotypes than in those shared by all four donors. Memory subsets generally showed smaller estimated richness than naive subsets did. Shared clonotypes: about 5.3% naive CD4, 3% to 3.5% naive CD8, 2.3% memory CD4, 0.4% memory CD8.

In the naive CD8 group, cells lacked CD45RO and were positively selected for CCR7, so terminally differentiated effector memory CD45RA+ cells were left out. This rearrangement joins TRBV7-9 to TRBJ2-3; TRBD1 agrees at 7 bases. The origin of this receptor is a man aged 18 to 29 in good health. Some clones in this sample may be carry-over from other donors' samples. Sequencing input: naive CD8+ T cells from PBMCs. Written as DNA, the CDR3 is TGTGCCAGCAGCACCGGGACAGCCCCGGGGAGCACAGATACGCAGTATTTT. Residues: CASSTGTAPGSTDTQYF. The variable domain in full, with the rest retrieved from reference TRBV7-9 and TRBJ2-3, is DTGVSQNPRHKITKRGQNVTFRCDPISEHNRLYWYRQTLGQGPEFLTYFQNEAQLEKSRLLSDRFSAERPKGSFSTLEIQRTEQGDSAMYLCASSTGTAPGSTDTQYFGPGTRLTVL.